A selection of T cell receptor beta chains follows, all from one sample in a study of blood T cell repertoires in COVID-19. Generated by immunoSEQ multiplex PCR, the TCRdb table keeps only in-frame clones and is missing some. The profile shows just under 350,000 clones, about nine tenths of them singletons. The sequenced sample was peripheral blood. Receptors were obtained from a woman between 70 and 85 years old with COVID-19, enrolled during active disease. CDR3s include the opening cysteine and the closing phenylalanine or tryptophan.

CDR3aa	v_gene	j_gene
CASSRGQGGEQYF	TRBV7-7	TRBJ2-7
CASSGLGGNTEAFF	TRBV2	TRBJ1-1
CASSQSYQGSNQPQHF	TRBV23-1	TRBJ1-5
CASSLKTGGLTEAFF	TRBV6-5	TRBJ1-1
CSASETDFEAFF	TRBV20-1	TRBJ1-1
CASSLDGRGPQHF	TRBV12-3/TRBV12-4	TRBJ1-5
CASSREGLGRETQYF	TRBV18	TRBJ2-5
CASSPPGQNYGYTF	TRBV19	TRBJ1-2
CSASGTVQETQYF	TRBV20-1	TRBJ2-5
CASSTPGQGWETQYF	TRBV6-5	TRBJ2-5
CASSAKGRADGYTF	TRBV21-1	TRBJ1-2
CASSAWPSEDNEQFF	TRBV2	TRBJ2-1
CATSDLTPNYGYTF	TRBV24-1	TRBJ1-2
CASSLGLAGSYQETQYF	TRBV5-1	TRBJ2-5
CASSFGDRETGELFF	TRBV5-8	TRBJ2-2
CATSPGGQGNFQPQHF	TRBV24-1	TRBJ1-5
CASQGQGNTEAFF	TRBV2	TRBJ1-1
CAWTGVQANYGYTF	TRBV30	TRBJ1-2
CASRGREGGPYEQYF	TRBV6-5	TRBJ2-7
CASSPGPKAFF	TRBV5-8	TRBJ1-1
CASSQAGGRAEAFF	TRBV11-2	TRBJ1-1
CASTLSRLSEQYF	TRBV12-3/TRBV12-4	TRBJ2-7
CAWSDEGGYGYTF	TRBV30	TRBJ1-2
CASSVGTSGVIETQYF	TRBV27	TRBJ2-5
CASSRTGGYEQYF	TRBV12-3/TRBV12-4	TRBJ2-7
CASSLGQFSYSPLHF	TRBV12-5	TRBJ1-6